The 24 T cell receptor beta chains presented below share a single source sample, sequenced in a study of T cell repertoires in cytomegalovirus infection. What these receptors recognize is not known. MiXCR, applied by TCRdb to the reads, yields one record per CDR3 protein. In the table there are some 500,000 distinct CDR3 sequences, about 33% of which are singletons. Sequenced material: cultured PBMCs, taken from culture after CMV antigen stimulation. The source is a human donor in good health (CMV status not recorded). Some clones in this sample may be carry-over from other donors' samples.

This clonotype was found a few times. This rearrangement joins TRBV6-2 or TRBV6-3 to TRBJ2-3; 8 positions agree with TRBD2. Trimming removed 8 bases from V and 2 bases from J; junction bases left unmatched: 6. The germline CDR1 and CDR2 sequences are MNHEY and SVGEGT. The CDR3 runs to 14 residues. The CDR3 nucleotides are TGTGCCAGCGATAATAGCGGGGTCACAGATACGCAGTATTTT. This gives the protein CASDNSGVTDTQYF.

This clonotype was counted between two and nine times. This chain uses TRBV6-2 or TRBV6-3 with TRBJ1-1; 7 bases are shared with TRBD1. This CDR3 has 15 residues. CDR1 is MNHEY and CDR2 is SVGEGT in the germline V gene. The V gene end was trimmed by 8 bases and the J gene end by 2 bases; junction bases not matched to a gene: 11. CDR3 DNA: TGTGCCAGCGGAGGGATAGGGACAGTTAACACTGAAGCTTTCTTT. Amino acids: CASGGIGTVNTEAFF.

This chain uses TRBV4-1 with TRBJ2-2; 9 nucleotides line up with TRBD1. The length of the CDR3 is 19 residues. CDR1 is MGHRA, CDR2 YSYEKL, per germline. V lost 0 bases to trimming and J lost 4 bases; unmatched junction nucleotides: 12. The CDR3 DNA reads TGCGCCAGCAGCCAAGATATACCGAGGACAGGGGTGCGCACCGGGGAGCTGTTTTTT. Encoded protein: CASSQDIPRTGVRTGELFF.

V usage is TRBV28 and J usage is TRBJ2-3, with D possibly being TRBD1 (5 bases). V was shortened by 5 bases and J by 9 bases, with 12 bases between the two germline ends. Germline V gives CDR1 MDHEN, CDR2 SYDVKM. This CDR3 is built from 12 residues. CDR3 coding DNA: TGTGCCAGCAGTCCCCAGGGATCGACGCAGTATTTT. Protein: CASSPQGSTQYF.

This clonotype has a count of ten or more. This sequence joins TRBV7-2 and TRBJ2-7; 7 bases fit TRBD1. Germline assignment: CDR1 SGHTA and CDR2 FQGNSA. V was pared by 1 base and J by 3 bases, with 6 bases of the junction left unmatched. The CDR3 sequence is 15 residues long. CDR3 nucleotide sequence: TGTGCCAGCAGCTTAGGGGGACAGCCCTTCTACGAGCAGTACTTC. Residues: CASSLGGQPFYEQYF.

This clonotype was counted many times. The chain carries TRBV11-2 and TRBJ2-2; 10 bases match TRBD2. CDR1 is SGHAT and CDR2 is FQNNGV in the germline V gene. V lost 2 bases, J lost 4 bases, and 1 base stayed unmatched. This CDR3 has 15 amino acids. The CDR3 nucleotides are TGTGCCAGCAGCTTAAGCGGGAGGGCCACCGGGGAGCTGTTTTTT. It encodes CASSLSGRATGELFF.

The V gene is TRBV24-1, the J gene TRBJ2-2; 10 nucleotides agree with TRBD1. This CDR3 comprises 18 residues. Trimming took 4 bases from V and 4 from J; bases not matched to a gene: 11. Germline V gives CDR1 KGHDR, CDR2 SFDVKD. CDR3 in DNA: TGTGCCACCAGTGACCCAAGAAGACAGGGGGCGCGCACCGGGGAGCTGTTTTTT. Protein sequence: CATSDPRRQGARTGELFF.

This clonotype was observed a handful of times. The chain links TRBV12-3 or TRBV12-4 to TRBJ1-1, with D unclear. V was clipped by 5 bases and J by 0 bases, with 10 bases between them. The CDR3 consists of 14 residues. CDR3 amino acids: CASSPQHMNTEAFF. The CDR3, as DNA: TGTGCCAGCAGTCCACAGCACATGAACACTGAAGCTTTCTTT.

In this sample, this clonotype turned up many times. The chain joins TRBV7-2 to TRBJ2-1; 7 positions agree with TRBD2. The CDR3 has 15 amino acids. The ends lost 1 base at V and 4 bases at J; junction bases unmatched: 4. From germline, CDR1 is SGHTA and CDR2 FQGNSA. CDR3 bases: TGTGCCAGCAGCTTAGGTTCTAGCGGTTACAATGAGCAGTTCTTC. This sequence encodes CASSLGSSGYNEQFF.

The CDR3 here is CASSQGWAGPTDTQYF. In DNA form, the CDR3 reads TGTGCCAGCAGCCAAGGGTGGGCGGGACCCACAGATACGCAGTATTTT. The chain carries TRBV14 and TRBJ2-3, with TRBD2 as a possible D gene (6 bases). Germline V gene sequence: CDR1 SGHDN, CDR2 FVKESK. The CDR3 totals 16 residues. V was shortened by 1 base and J by 2 bases, with 13 bases between the two germline ends.

V is TRBV7-6 and J is TRBJ1-4; D possibly corresponds to TRBD1 (5 bases). Deletions cut 5 bases from V and 0 bases from J, with 16 bases between. Germline V CDR1 and CDR2: SGHVS, FNYEAQ. The CDR3 sequence is 17 residues long. The CDR3 DNA sequence: TGTGCCAGCAGCCCCCGGGACCGTAGTGCAACTAATGAAAAACTGTTTTTT. The encoded protein is CASSPRDRSATNEKLFF. Filled out from reference TRBV7-6 and TRBJ1-4, the complete variable domain reads GAGVSQSPRYKVTKRGQDVALRCDPISGHVSLYWYRQALGQGPEFLTYFNYEAQQDKSGLPNDRFSAERPEGSISTLTIQRTEQRDSAMYRCASSPRDRSATNEKLFFGSGTQLSVL.

The chain uses TRBV5-6 and TRBJ1-1; D call uncertain. The germline V gene encodes CDR1 SGHDT and CDR2 YYEEEE. This CDR3 contains 13 residues. Between the trimmed V and J ends, which lost 3 bases and 5 bases, there was a span of 11 bases. The CDR3 sequence is CASSSPGNTEAFF. CDR3 sequence (DNA): TGTGCCAGCAGCTCACCAGGCAATACTGAAGCTTTCTTT.

This clonotype was recorded many times. CDR3 in amino acids: CASSLKDWGDTQYF. For the CDR3, the DNA is TGTGCCAGCAGCCTAAAGGATTGGGGGGATACGCAGTATTTT. This sequence joins TRBV7-9 and TRBJ2-3; D could derive from TRBD1 or TRBD2 (5 bases each). CDR3 length: 14 residues. Germline CDR1 and CDR2: SEHNR and FQNEAQ (reference sequence). Trimming removed 5 bases from V and 6 bases from J, with 15 bases in between.

The rearrangement uses TRBV7-2 and TRBJ1-4; no clear D. CDR3 length: 14 residues. Germline V gene lookup returns CDR1 SGHTA and CDR2 FQGNSA. The V end was cut by 5 bases, the J end by 0 bases, with 7 bases between. The CDR3 DNA is TGTGCCAGCAGCCGTGAAGCAACTAATGAAAAACTGTTTTTT. It yields the protein CASSREATNEKLFF.

The chain uses TRBV7-2 and TRBJ2-7, with TRBD1 as a possible D gene (6 bases). Between the trimmed V and J ends, which lost 5 bases and 1 base, there was a span of 12 bases. The CDR3 sequence is 14 residues long. The V gene's germline CDR1 is SGHTA and CDR2 FQGNSA. DNA of the CDR3: TGTGCCAGCAGCGAGAGGGGGACATCCTACGAGCAGTACGTC. Encoded protein: CASSERGTSYEQYV.

This clonotype has a handful of counts. The J gene is TRBJ1-1, the V gene TRBV6-6; tentatively, D is TRBD1 (5 bases). CDR3 length: 14 amino acids. CDR1 MNHNY and CDR2 SVGAGI come from the germline V gene (reference sequence). V lost 2 bases to trimming and J lost 4 bases, with 11 bases between them. The CDR3 loop is CASSYRGRGTEAFF. CDR3 nucleotides: TGTGCCAGCAGTTACAGGGGTCGAGGCACTGAAGCTTTCTTT.

This clonotype has more than one count but fewer than ten. V and J are TRBV5-4 and TRBJ2-1; 10 bases are a match to TRBD2. Losses at the gene ends were 4 bases for V and 9 bases for J; bases not matched to a gene: 13. Per germline, CDR1 SGHNT and CDR2 YYREEE (reference sequence). CDR3 size: 16 residues. The DNA of the CDR3 is TGTGCCAGCAGCGACGCAGGCCTAGCGGGAGTGGCTGAGCAGTTCTTC. It codes for CASSDAGLAGVAEQFF.

The genes are TRBV12-3 or TRBV12-4 and TRBJ2-7; D not certain. The CDR3 covers 14 residues. Trimming removed 8 bases at V and 5 bases at J, with 19 bases between. The CDR3 DNA sequence: TGTGCCAGCTCCCCGTTACTTGCCCCCAACGAGCAGTACTTC. It encodes CASSPLLAPNEQYF.

This chain uses TRBV7-3 with TRBJ2-3; either TRBD1 or TRBD2 may supply D (6 bases each). This CDR3 spans 14 amino acids. The germline V and J ends were trimmed by 5 bases and 5 bases, with 14 bases remaining between them. Germline CDR1 and CDR2: SGHTA and FQGTGA. CDR3 loop: CASSDPGGVDTQYF. In DNA, the CDR3 is TGTGCCAGCAGCGACCCCGGGGGCGTAGATACGCAGTATTTT.

The rearrangement uses TRBV7-2 and TRBJ2-1, with TRBD2 matching 8 bases. The V gene end was trimmed by 5 bases and the J gene end by 7 bases; junction bases not matched to a gene: 10. This CDR3 comprises 15 residues. Germline V gene data show CDR1 as SGHTA and CDR2 as FQGNSA. CDR3 bases: TGTGCCAGCAGCCCCCCGGGACTAGTGGTAAATGAGCAGTTCTTC. Amino acid sequence: CASSPPGLVVNEQFF.

V gene TRBV18 combines with J gene TRBJ2-3, with D possibly being TRBD2 (5 bases). Germline V gene data show CDR1 as KGHSH and CDR2 as LQKENI. This CDR3 is built from 16 residues. Trimming took 1 base from V and 3 from J, leaving 14 bases between them. The CDR3 DNA is TGTGCCAGCTCACCACAGCCTAGCTACGATACAGATACGCAGTATTTT. Translation gives CASSPQPSYDTDTQYF. Full variable domain (missing parts from reference TRBV18 and TRBJ2-3): NAGVMQNPRHLVRRRGQEARLRCSPMKGHSHVYWYRQLPEEGLKFMVYLQKENIIDESGMPKERFSAEFPKEGPSILRIQQVVRGDSAAYFCASSPQPSYDTDTQYFGPGTRLTVL.

The CDR3 DNA sequence: TGTGCCAGCAGGTCCCCGGGACACAGATACGAGCAGTACGTC. As protein: CASRSPGHRYEQYV. The chain links TRBV6-5 to TRBJ2-7; TRBD1 is a possible D gene (6 bases). In germline, CDR1 is MNHEY, CDR2 SVGAGI. V lost 6 bases, J lost 4 bases, and 16 bases lay in between. CDR3 size: 14 residues.

This chain links TRBV11-2 with TRBJ2-2; D may be TRBD1 (6 bases). Trimming cost V 5 bases and J 4 bases, with 11 bases left between them. Germline V gene lookup returns CDR1 SGHAT and CDR2 FQNNGV. This CDR3 has 14 residues. The CDR3 protein is CASSRGQPTGELFF. Here the CDR3 DNA reads TGTGCCAGCAGCCGCGGACAGCCCACCGGGGAGCTGTTTTTT. The complete variable domain, with remaining parts taken from reference TRBV11-2 and TRBJ2-2, reads EAGVAQSPRYKIIEKRQSVAFWCNPISGHATLYWYQQILGQGPKLLIQFQNNGVVDDSQLPKDRFSAERLKGVDSTLKIQPAKLEDSAVYLCASSRGQPTGELFFGEGSRLTVL.

This clonotype has a handful of counts. This sequence joins TRBV12-3 or TRBV12-4 and TRBJ2-5, with TRBD1 matching over 9 bases. This CDR3 region has 16 residues. J lost 1 base, V lost 4 bases, and 7 bases had no gene match. The CDR3 here is CASSYETGGRQETQYF. The CDR3 coding sequence is TGTGCCAGCAGTTACGAGACAGGGGGGCGCCAAGAGACCCAGTACTTC.